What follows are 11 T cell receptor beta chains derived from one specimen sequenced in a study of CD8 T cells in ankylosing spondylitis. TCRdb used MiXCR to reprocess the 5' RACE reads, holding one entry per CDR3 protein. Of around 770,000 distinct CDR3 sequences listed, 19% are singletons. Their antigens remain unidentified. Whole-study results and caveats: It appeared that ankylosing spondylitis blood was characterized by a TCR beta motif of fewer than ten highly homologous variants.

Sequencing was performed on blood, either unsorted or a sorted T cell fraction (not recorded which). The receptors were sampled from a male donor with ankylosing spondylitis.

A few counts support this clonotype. For the CDR3, the DNA is TGCAGTGCTAGAGAGCGAGGGACTAGCAAAACCTTCTACGAGCAGTACTTC. Translating it yields CSARERGTSKTFYEQYF. The chain is built from TRBV20-1 and TRBJ2-7; 9 nucleotides line up with TRBD2. CDR1 DFQATT and CDR2 SNEGSKA come from the germline V gene (reference sequence). The CDR3 contains 17 residues. The trim removed 0 bases at V and 3 bases at J, leaving 12 bases unmatched.

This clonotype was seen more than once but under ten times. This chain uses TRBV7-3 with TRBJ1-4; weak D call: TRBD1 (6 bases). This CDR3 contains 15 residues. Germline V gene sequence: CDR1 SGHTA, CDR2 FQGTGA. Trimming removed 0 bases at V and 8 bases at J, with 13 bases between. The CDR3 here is CASSLTDSPGEKLFF. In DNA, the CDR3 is TGTGCCAGCAGCTTAACGGACAGCCCAGGAGAAAAACTGTTTTTT.

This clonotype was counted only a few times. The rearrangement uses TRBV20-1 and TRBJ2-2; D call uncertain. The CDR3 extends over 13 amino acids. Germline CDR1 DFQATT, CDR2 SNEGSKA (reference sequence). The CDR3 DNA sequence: TGCAAGATCCCTCTCCATCACACCGGGGAGCTGTTTTTT. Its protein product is CKIPLHHTGELFF.

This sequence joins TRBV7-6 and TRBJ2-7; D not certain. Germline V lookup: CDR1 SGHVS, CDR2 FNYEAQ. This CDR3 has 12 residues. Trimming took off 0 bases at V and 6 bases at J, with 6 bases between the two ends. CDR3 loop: CASSLAPSEQYF. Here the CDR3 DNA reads TGTGCCAGCAGCTTAGCCCCGTCCGAGCAGTACTTC. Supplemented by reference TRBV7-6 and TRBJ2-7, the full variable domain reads GAGVSQSPRYKVTKRGQDVALRCDPISGHVSLYWYRQALGQGPEFLTYFNYEAQQDKSGLPNDRFSAERPEGSISTLTIQRTEQRDSAMYRCASSLAPSEQYFGPGTRLTVT.

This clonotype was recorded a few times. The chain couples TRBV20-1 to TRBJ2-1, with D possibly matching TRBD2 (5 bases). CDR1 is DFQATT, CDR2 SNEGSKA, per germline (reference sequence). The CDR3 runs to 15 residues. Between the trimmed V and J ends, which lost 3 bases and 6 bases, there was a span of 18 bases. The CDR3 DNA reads TGCAGTGCTAGTCGGGCCAGCGCGGGCAGCAATGAGCAGTTCTTC. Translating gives CSASRASAGSNEQFF.

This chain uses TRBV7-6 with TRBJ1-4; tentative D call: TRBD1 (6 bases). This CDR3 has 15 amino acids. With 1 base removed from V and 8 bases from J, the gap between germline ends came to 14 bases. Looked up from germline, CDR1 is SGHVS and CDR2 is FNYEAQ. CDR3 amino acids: CASSLEQGSQEKLFF. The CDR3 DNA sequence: TGTGCCAGCAGCTTAGAACAGGGTTCACAGGAAAAACTGTTTTTT.

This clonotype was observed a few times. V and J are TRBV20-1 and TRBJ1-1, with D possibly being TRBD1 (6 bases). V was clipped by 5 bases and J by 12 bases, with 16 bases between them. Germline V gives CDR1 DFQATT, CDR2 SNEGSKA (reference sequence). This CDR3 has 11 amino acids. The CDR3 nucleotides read TGCAGTGCTCCAAGCCAGGGGTGGTCTTTCTTT. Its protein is CSAPSQGWSFF.

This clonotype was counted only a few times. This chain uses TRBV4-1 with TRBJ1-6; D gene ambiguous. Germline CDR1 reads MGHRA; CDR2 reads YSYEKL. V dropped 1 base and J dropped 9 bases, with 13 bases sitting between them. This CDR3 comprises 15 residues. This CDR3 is CASSQGAMERSPLHF. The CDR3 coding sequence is TGCGCCAGCAGCCAAGGTGCGATGGAACGTTCACCCCTCCACTTT.

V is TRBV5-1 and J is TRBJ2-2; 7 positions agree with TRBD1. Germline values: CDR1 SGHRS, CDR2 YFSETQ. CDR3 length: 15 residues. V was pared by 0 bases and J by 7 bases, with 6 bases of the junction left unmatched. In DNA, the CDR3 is TGCGCCAGCAGCTTGGAGGGGACAGACGGCGGGGAGCTGTTTTTT. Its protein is CASSLEGTDGGELFF.

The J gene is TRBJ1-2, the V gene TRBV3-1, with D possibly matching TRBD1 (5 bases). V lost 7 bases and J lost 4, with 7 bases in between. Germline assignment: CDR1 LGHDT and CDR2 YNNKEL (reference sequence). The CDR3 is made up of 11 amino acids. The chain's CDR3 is CASMGTYGYTF. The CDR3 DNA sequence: TGTGCCAGCATGGGGACCTATGGCTACACCTTC.

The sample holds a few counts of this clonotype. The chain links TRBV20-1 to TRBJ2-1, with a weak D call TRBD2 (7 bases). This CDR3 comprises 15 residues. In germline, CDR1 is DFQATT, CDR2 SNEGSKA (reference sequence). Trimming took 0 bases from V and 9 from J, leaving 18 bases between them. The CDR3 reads CSARDSRGALFEQFF. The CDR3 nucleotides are TGCAGTGCTAGAGATTCCCGGGGGGCCCTCTTTGAGCAGTTCTTC.